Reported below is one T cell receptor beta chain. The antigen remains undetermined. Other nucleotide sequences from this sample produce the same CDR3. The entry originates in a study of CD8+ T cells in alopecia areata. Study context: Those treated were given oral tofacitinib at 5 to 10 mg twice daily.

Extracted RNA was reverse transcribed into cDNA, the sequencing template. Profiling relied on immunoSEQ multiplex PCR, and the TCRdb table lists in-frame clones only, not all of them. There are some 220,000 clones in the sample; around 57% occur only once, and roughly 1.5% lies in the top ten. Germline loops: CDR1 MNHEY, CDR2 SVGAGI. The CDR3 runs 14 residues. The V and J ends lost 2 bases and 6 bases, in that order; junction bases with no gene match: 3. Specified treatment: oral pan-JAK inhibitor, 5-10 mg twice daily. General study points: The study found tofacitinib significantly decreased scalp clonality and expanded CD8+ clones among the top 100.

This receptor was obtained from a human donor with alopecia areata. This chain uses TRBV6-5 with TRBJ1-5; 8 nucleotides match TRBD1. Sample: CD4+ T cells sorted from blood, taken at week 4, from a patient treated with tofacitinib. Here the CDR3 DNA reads TGTGCCAGCAGTTACGACAGGGGTCGTCAGCCCCAGCATTTT. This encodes CASSYDRGRQPQHF.